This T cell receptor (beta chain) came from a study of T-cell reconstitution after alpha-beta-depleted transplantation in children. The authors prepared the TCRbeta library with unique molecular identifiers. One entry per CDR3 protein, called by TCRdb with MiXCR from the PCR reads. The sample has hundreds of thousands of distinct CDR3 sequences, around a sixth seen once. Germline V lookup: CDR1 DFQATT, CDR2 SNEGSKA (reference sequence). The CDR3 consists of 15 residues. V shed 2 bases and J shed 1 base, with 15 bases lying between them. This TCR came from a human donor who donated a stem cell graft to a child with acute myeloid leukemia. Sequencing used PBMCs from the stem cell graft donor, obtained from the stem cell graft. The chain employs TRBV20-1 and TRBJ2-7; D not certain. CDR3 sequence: CSARSGPSGSYEQYF. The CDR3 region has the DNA TGCAGTGCTAGATCCGGGCCCTCAGGTTCCTACGAGCAGTACTTC.